This record covers a single TCR beta chain. TCRdb keeps only in-frame clones here, not all; method: immunoSEQ multiplex PCR. This table holds around 79,000 clones, 90% to 95% found once. These data belong to a study of technical replicates of blood from a handful of donors. Sequenced: T cells isolated from PBMCs. The receptor was derived from a human donor in good health.

The CDR3 DNA sequence: TGTGCCACCGCGGACTCTAGCACAGATACGCAGTATTTT. Residues: CATADSSTDTQYF. This chain uses TRBV6-4 with TRBJ2-3; a possible D gene is TRBD2 (5 bases). The CDR3 sequence is 13 residues long. CDR1 and CDR2 from the germline V gene are MRHNA and SNTAGT. The V end lost 10 bases, the J end lost 0 bases, and 11 bases lay between the germline ends.